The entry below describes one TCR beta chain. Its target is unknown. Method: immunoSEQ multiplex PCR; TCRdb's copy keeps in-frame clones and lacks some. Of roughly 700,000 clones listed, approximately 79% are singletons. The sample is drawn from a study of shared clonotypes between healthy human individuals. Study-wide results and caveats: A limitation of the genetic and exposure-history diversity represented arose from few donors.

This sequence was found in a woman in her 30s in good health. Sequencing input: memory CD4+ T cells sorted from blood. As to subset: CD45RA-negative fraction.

The CDR3 nucleotides are TGCAGTGCCTCACACAGGGGTGGCTACACCTTC. Translation: CSASHRGGYTF. V gene TRBV20-1 combines with J gene TRBJ1-2; 7 nucleotides line up with TRBD1. J lost 7 bases, V lost 6 bases, and 5 bases had no gene match. The CDR3 is 11 amino acids. Germline V gene lookup returns CDR1 DFQATT and CDR2 SNEGSKA (reference sequence).